This T cell receptor beta chain was observed in a study of regulatory T cells in long-lasting Graves disease (dated by TCRdb to about 2021). For the study in its entirety: Newly diagnosed Graves' disease patients had taken antithyroid drugs for less than 3 months. The study was registered as a clinical trial and conducted in China. This study used TCR sequencing and RNA sequencing of peripheral blood to compare persistent Graves' disease patients against newly diagnosed Graves' disease patients. TCR sequencing covered some 13 persistent and approximately 20 newly diagnosed Graves' disease patients, around 35 samples in total.

There are 14 amino acids in the CDR3, from cysteine to phenylalanine inclusive. Just CDR3 DNA is preserved here, 42 bases in frame from base 1. Sequences KGHDR (CDR1) and SFDVKD (CDR2) are obtained from the germline V gene. V is pruned by 9 bases and J by 2 bases, leaving 4 bases of the junction without a gene match. Library preparation used multiplex PCR. The sample was run on an Illumina HiSeq 4000. CDR3 regions were amplified by Arm-PCR with iRepertoire HTBI primers to construct TCR beta libraries. Before sequencing, the PCR products went through gel purification. The study's own analysis went as follows. A total of fewer than 70 TRBV and 14 TRBJ segments were identified across samples and were used for gene usage analysis of CDR3 amino acid clonotypes. COPE and FqMerger were used to merge filtered high-quality paired reads into contigs. Contigs were aligned with BLAST to IMGT TRBV, TRBD and TRBJ reference genes, and CDR3 was defined per IMGT. Clonotypes above 0.1% frequency were classified as highly expanded clones. Shannon entropy served as the measure of repertoire diversity, while the Gini coefficient captured V-J evenness. A clonotype was considered public if more than one individual shared it. TCRdb reworked the public reads: Q25 trimming with fastp, MiXCR clone assembly, productive beta chains retained. Every distinct CDR3 protein forms one entry, paired with its most common genes and DNA. The V and J calls here are based on TCRdb, not the publication. The sample table shows 350,000 to 450,000 distinct CDR3 sequences, and 15% are seen once. About 8% of the sample comes from the top ten.

Paper-wide results and their limitations: The authors acknowledged the small sample size as a limitation that may reduce accuracy. Sequencing and analysis were limited to the TCR beta chain. Lower TCR Shannon entropy and fewer highly expanded clones were observed in persistent Graves' disease patients than in newly diagnosed patients, which suggested clonal expansion. Persistent disease showed preferential use of TRBV28, TRBJ1-2 and TRBJ2-5, whereas newly diagnosed disease favored TRBV20-1 and TRBJ2-1. Persistent patients shared more public clonotypes among themselves (2,741) than newly diagnosed patients did (about 1,000). Only peripheral blood was studied, because thyroid tissue, the primary lesion, was inaccessible.

The sample holds a few counts of this clonotype. Which antigen it targets is not known. No base quality values were provided; no much bigger clone lies one nucleotide off. The sample's time point label, decoded: newly diagnosed GD, antithyroid drugs for less than 3 months. For both TCR sequencing and RNA sequencing, RNA was extracted from PBMCs using TRIzol. Graves' disease was diagnosed according to American Thyroid Association guidelines. Patients for the study were recruited at an endocrinology department in Xi'an, China. Each patient gave around 9 milliliters of peripheral blood, collected in an EDTA anticoagulant tube. Ficoll Paque Plus density gradient separation was used to isolate PBMCs, and no additional T cell sorting was done. An Agilent 2100 Bioanalyzer and agarose gel were used to check RNA quality, while a NanoDrop 2000 measured RNA concentration. Separately, the same data were catalogued under a study of T cells in Graves' hyperthyroidism and ophthalmopathy. The other study reports the following: Graves' hyperthyroidism was defined as stable when no progression to ophthalmopathy occurred over 18 months of follow-up. The hyperthyroidism patients were between 18 and 65 years old and newly diagnosed, with a disease duration of less than 2 months. Any patient with an uncontrolled infection, another autoimmune disease, pregnancy or lactation was excluded. Clinical symptoms, serum thyroxine and TRAb, thyroid ultrasound, and orbital computed tomography formed the basis for the diagnoses. The TCR CDR3 was subjected to a first round of RT-PCR using the HTBI primer set and the Qiagen OneStep RT-PCR kit. Most expanded thyroid clonotypes (frequency above 0.001) were also detected in blood, suggesting blood repertoires may reflect thyroid immune responses. Ophthalmopathy was separated from stable hyperthyroidism by a 13 V-J signature model, with just over 85% sensitivity and about 81% specificity obtained in cross-validation and 80%/75% obtained in testing. In validation, the model predicted progression to ophthalmopathy with just under 71% sensitivity and around 72% specificity, a median of about 6 months before onset. A discovery cohort of around 100 patients, roughly 40 with Graves' ophthalmopathy and 57 with stable Graves' hyperthyroidism, was used to find distinguishing TCR V-J signatures. An independent validation cohort of under 20 hyperthyroidism patients and 17 patients who later progressed to ophthalmopathy tested prospective prediction of ophthalmopathy. For training and testing, the 80 to 100 patients in the discovery cohort were randomly divided in a 7:3 ratio. The study also compared thyroid tissue and blood T-cell repertoires from more than 5 Graves' hyperthyroidism patients. Once sampling was done, hyperthyroidism patients were given methimazole at a starting dose of 30 mg daily, whereas ophthalmopathy patients were given high-dose intravenous methylprednisolone. Libraries were constructed in a second round of multiplex PCR, after which size selection and purification were carried out. Libraries were sequenced paired-end with 100 bp reads on an Illumina HiSeq2000. SOAPnuke was used to process the raw data, throwing out any read that contained adapters or uncalled bases, had a mean Phred below 15, or lacked an exact constant-primer or identifier match. COPE v1.2.5 was used to merge high-quality paired reads, and clonotypes were defined as unique nucleotide sequences. MiTCR v1.1 was used to align clonotypes to the IMGT TRBV, TRBD and TRBJ reference segments. Analysis was restricted to V-J combinations with a frequency above 0.0001, which covered roughly 99% of repertoires. A TCS score was defined as the ratio of F50 (clonal expansion) to E x V (chaos), with BLOSUM62-based TCRdist applied between CDR3 peptides within each V-J. Welch's t-statistics and random forest reduced around 520 V-J features to some 14, which were used in a naive Bayes classifier (R e1071). Sample size was not statistically predetermined, and blinding of investigators to group allocation was not performed. According to the paper, TCR Vbeta CDR3 sequencing was carried out on 135 peripheral blood samples, which came from fewer than 50 ophthalmopathy, fewer than 80 hyperthyroidism and roughly 17 progressor patients.

This chain joins TRBV24-1 to TRBJ2-1; TRBD2 lines up with 9 middle nucleotides. The origin of this receptor is a woman aged 40-49 years with Graves disease. Donor details come from another sample of the same person, matched by shared clones. Material: peripheral blood mononuclear cells (PBMCs), obtained at new diagnosis, from a patient treated with antithyroid drugs. This receptor has the CDR3 CATRAGGPYNEQFF. The DNA is as follows: TGTGCCACCCGGGCGGGAGGGCCCTACAATGAGCAGTTCTTC.